What follows describes a single T cell receptor (beta chain). Produced via immunoSEQ multiplex PCR; TCRdb's table is partial and in-frame only. This sample has about 120,000 clones, with around 87% found just once. This sample was included in a study of control samples from healthy donors and cancer patients. Germline values: CDR1 GTSNPN, CDR2 SVGIG (reference sequence). The CDR3 loop spans 15 amino acids. Losses at the gene ends were 8 bases for V and 1 base for J; bases not matched to a gene: 6. The sample was blood. This clonotype was sampled from a man in his forties in good health. The gene calls are TRBV30 and TRBJ1-6; 9 positions agree with TRBD1. The CDR3 loop reads CAETDRGSYNSPLHF. DNA of the CDR3: TGTGCCGAGACGGACAGGGGTTCCTATAATTCACCCCTCCACTTT.